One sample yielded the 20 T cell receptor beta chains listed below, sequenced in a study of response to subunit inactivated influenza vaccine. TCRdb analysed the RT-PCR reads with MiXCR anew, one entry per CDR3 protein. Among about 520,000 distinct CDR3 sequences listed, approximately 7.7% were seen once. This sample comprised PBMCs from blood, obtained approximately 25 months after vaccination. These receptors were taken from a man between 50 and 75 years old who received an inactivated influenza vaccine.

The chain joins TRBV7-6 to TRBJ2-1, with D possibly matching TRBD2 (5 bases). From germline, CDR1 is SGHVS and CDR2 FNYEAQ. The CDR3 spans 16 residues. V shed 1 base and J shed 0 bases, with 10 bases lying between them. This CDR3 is CASSLGVASSYNEQFF. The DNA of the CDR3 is TGTGCCAGCAGCTTAGGTGTAGCGTCCTCCTACAATGAGCAGTTCTTC.

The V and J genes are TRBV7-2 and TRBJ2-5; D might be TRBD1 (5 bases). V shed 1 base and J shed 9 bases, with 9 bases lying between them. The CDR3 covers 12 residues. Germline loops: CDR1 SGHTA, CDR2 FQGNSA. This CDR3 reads CASSLGKGAQYF. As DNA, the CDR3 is TGTGCCAGCAGCTTAGGGAAAGGGGCCCAGTACTTC.

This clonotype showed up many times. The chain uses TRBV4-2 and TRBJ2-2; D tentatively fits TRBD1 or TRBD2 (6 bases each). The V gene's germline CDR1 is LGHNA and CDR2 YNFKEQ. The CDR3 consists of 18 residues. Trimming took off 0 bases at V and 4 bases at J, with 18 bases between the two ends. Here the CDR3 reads CASSQDRWGRGGTGELFF. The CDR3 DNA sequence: TGTGCCAGCAGCCAAGATCGATGGGGCAGGGGAGGCACCGGGGAGCTGTTTTTT.

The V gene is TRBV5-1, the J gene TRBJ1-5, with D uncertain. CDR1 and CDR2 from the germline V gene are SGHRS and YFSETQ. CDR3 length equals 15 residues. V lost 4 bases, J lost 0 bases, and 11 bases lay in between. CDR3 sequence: CASSPEGPSNQPQHF. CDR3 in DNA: TGCGCCAGCAGCCCGGAAGGCCCTAGCAATCAGCCCCAGCATTTT. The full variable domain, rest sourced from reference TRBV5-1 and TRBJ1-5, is KAGVTQTPRYLIKTRGQQVTLSCSPISGHRSVSWYQQTPGQGLQFLFEYFSETQRNKGNFPGRFSGRQFSNSRSEMNVSTLELGDSALYLCASSPEGPSNQPQHFGDGTRLSIL.

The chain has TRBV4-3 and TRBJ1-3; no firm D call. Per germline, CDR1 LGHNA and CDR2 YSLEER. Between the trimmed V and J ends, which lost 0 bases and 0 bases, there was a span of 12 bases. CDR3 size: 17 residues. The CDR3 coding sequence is TGCGCCAGCAGCCAAGATGCGACACGGGGCTCTGGAAACACCATATATTTT. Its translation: CASSQDATRGSGNTIYF.

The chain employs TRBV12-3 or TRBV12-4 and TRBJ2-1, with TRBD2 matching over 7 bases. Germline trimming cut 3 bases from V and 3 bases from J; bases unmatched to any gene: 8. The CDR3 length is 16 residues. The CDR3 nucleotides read TGTGCCAGCAGTTTGTATACGGGAGGACACTACAATGAGCAGTTCTTC. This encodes CASSLYTGGHYNEQFF.

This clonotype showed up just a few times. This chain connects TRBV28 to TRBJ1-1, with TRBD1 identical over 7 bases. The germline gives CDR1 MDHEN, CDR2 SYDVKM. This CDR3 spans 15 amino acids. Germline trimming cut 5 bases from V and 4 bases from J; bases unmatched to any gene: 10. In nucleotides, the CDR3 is TGTGCCAGCAGTCTAAATAGTTACAGGGGCACTGAAGCTTTCTTT. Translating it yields CASSLNSYRGTEAFF. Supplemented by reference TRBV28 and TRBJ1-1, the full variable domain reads DVKVTQSSRYLVKRTGEKVFLECVQDMDHENMFWYRQDPGLGLRLIYFSYDVKMKEKGDIPEGYSVSREKKERFSLILESASTNQTSMYLCASSLNSYRGTEAFFGQGTRLTVV.

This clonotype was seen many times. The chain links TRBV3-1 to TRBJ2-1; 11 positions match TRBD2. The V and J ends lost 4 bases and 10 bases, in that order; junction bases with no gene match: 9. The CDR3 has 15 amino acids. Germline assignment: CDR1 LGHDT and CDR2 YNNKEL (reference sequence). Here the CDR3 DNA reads TGTGCCAGCAGCCTAGGACTAGCGGGTGGGGAAGAGCAGTTCTTC. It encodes CASSLGLAGGEEQFF.

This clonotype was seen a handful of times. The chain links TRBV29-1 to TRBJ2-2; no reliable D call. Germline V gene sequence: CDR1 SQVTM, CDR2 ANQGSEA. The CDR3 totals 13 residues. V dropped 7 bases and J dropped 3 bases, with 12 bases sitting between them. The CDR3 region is CSARVDHTGELFF. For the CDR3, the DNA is TGCAGCGCTCGAGTCGACCACACCGGGGAGCTGTTTTTT.

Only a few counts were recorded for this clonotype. CDR3 coding DNA: TGTGCCAGCAGCTTAGGGTTTCGCGGGGGCTACACAGATACGCAGTATTTT. Translating it yields CASSLGFRGGYTDTQYF. V gene TRBV13 combines with J gene TRBJ2-3, with D perhaps matching TRBD2 (7 bases). The CDR3 sequence is 17 residues long. Trimming removed 0 bases from V and 2 bases from J, with 15 bases in between. CDR1 and CDR2 from the germline V gene are PRHDT and FYEKMQ (reference sequence).

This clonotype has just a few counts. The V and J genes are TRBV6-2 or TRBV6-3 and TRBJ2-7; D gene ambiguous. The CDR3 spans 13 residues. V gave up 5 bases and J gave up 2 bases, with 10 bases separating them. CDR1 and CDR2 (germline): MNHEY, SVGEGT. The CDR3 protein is CASSKGNTYEQYF. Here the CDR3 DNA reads TGTGCCAGCAGTAAGGGCAATACCTACGAGCAGTACTTC.

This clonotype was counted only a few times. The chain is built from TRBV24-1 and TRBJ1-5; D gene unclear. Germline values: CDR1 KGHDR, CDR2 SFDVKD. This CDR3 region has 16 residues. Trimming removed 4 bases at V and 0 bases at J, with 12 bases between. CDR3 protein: CATSDRDWYSNQPQHF. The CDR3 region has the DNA TGTGCCACCAGTGACCGCGATTGGTATAGCAATCAGCCCCAGCATTTT.

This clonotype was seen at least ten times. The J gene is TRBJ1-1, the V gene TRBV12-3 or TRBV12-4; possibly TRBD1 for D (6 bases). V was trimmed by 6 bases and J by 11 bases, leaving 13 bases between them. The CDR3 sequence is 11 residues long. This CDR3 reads CASSRGGDAFF. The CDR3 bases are TGTGCCAGCAGCCGAGGGGGTGACGCTTTCTTT.

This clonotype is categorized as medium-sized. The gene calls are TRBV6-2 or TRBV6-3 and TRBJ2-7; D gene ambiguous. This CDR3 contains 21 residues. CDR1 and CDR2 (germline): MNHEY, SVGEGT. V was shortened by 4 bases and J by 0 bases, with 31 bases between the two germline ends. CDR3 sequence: CASSSRPRFQSETKSSYEQYF. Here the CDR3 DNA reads TGTGCCAGCAGTTCTCGCCCACGATTTCAGTCTGAGACGAAGAGCTCCTACGAGCAGTACTTC.

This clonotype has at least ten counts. Written as DNA, the CDR3 is TGTGCCAGCAGCGCGACTAGCGGGGGAACTAGCACAGATACGCAGTATTTT. Amino acid sequence: CASSATSGGTSTDTQYF. The chain joins TRBV7-2 to TRBJ2-3, with 12 bases matching TRBD2. V gave up 5 bases and J gave up 0 bases; unmatched junction bases: 6. CDR1 is SGHTA and CDR2 is FQGNSA in the germline V gene. There are 17 residues in the CDR3.

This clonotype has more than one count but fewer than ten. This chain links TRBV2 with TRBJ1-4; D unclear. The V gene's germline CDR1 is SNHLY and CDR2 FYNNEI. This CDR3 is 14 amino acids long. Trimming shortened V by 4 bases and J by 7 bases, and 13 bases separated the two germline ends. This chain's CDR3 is CASSGIRRFEKLFF. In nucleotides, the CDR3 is TGTGCCAGCAGTGGTATTAGGAGATTTGAAAAACTGTTTTTT.

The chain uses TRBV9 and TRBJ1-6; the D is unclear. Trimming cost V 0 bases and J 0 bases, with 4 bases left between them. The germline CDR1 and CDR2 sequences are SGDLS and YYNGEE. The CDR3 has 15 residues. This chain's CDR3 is CASSVDSSYNSPLHF. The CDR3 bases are TGTGCCAGCAGCGTAGACAGCTCCTATAATTCACCCCTCCACTTT.

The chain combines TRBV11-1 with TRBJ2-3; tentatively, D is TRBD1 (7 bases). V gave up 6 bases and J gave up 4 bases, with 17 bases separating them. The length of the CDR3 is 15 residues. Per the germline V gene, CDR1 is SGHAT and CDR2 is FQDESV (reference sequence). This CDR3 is CASSPEGAGPDTQYF. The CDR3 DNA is TGTGCCAGCAGTCCGGAGGGGGCCGGGCCAGATACGCAGTATTTT.

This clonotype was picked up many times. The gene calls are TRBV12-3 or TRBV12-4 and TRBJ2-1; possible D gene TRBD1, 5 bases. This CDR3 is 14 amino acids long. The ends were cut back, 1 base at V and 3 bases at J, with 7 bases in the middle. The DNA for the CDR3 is TGTGCCAGCAGTTTAGGACAGCTCTACAATGAGCAGTTCTTC. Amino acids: CASSLGQLYNEQFF.

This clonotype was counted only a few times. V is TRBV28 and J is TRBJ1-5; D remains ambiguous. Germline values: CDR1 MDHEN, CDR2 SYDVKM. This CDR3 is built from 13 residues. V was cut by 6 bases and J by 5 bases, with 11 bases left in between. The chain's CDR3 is CASRKWSHQPQHF. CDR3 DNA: TGTGCCAGCAGGAAATGGAGCCATCAGCCCCAGCATTTT.